This T cell receptor (beta chain) emerged from a study of blood T cells in healthy people across ages. Primers used in a second PCR of roughly 6 to 11 cycles were a sample-barcoded 5' primer and a J-beta primer mix. TCRdb itself ran the 5' RACE reads through MiXCR, one entry per CDR3 protein. The table shows 800,000 to 950,000 distinct CDR3 sequences, with 45% to 50% occurring only once. Details on this clonotype: Its antigen is not identified.

Study conclusions and caveats: Diversity estimates from one million T cells were considered underestimates.

V dropped 4 bases and J dropped 4 bases, with 18 bases sitting between them. Germline V gene sequence: CDR1 MDHEN, CDR2 SYDVKM. This CDR3 has 16 amino acids. This clonotype was sampled from a man aged 25-45 years in good health. Sample: blood. The chain links TRBV28 to TRBJ2-3; TRBD2 is a possible D gene (5 bases). CDR3 coding DNA: TGTGCCAGCAGTTCCCTGACTAAGGGAGAGTCAGATACGCAGTATTTT. Translated, it gives CASSSLTKGESDTQYF.